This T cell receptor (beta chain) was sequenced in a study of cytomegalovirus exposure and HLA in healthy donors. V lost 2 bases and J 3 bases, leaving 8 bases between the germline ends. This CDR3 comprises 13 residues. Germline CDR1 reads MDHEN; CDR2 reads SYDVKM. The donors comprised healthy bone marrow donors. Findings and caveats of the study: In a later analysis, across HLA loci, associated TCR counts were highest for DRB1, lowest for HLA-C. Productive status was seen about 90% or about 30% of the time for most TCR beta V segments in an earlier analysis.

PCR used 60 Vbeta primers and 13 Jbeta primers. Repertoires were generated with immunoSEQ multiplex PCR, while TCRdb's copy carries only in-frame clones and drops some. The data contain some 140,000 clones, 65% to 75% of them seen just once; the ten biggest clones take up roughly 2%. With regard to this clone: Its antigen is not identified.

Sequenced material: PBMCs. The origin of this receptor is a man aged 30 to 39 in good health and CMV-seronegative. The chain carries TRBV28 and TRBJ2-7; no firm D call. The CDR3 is CASSLGQFYEQYF. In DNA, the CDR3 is TGTGCCAGCAGTTTAGGGCAGTTCTACGAGCAGTACTTC. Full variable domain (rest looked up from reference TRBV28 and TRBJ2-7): DVKVTQSSRYLVKRTGEKVFLECVQDMDHENMFWYRQDPGLGLRLIYFSYDVKMKEKGDIPEGYSVSREKKERFSLILESASTNQTSMYLCASSLGQFYEQYFGPGTRLTVT.